These T cell receptor beta chains were read from a single sample in a study of shared clonotypes between healthy human individuals. Produced via immunoSEQ multiplex PCR; TCRdb's table is partial and in-frame only. The sample carries about 1 million clones, around 76% recorded once. Sequenced: memory CD4+ T cells sorted from blood. These receptors were obtained from a man between 18 and 29 years old in good health. The CDR3 runs from the conserved cysteine through the conserved F or W. The D gene is left open where the match is weak. Clone size appears in some rows only: once, few, many, or a class for an expanded clone.

J gene | V gene | clone size | D gene | CDR3 length | CDR3 DNA | CDR3 protein
TRBJ1-2 | TRBV6-6 | NA | TRBD1 | 14 | TGTGCCAGCAGGGCACAGGGGGTGAACTATGGCTACACCTTC | CASRAQGVNYGYTF
TRBJ2-3 | TRBV7-2 | NA | TRBD2 | 17 | TGTGCCAGCAGCTTGCCCCTACTAGCGGGAGTTACAGATACGCAGTATTTT | CASSLPLLAGVTDTQYF
TRBJ1-2 | TRBV28 | NA | NA | 13 | TGTGCCAGCAGTGTGGACAGCGTCTATGGCTACACCTTC | CASSVDSVYGYTF
TRBJ1-6 | TRBV7-2 | NA | NA | 14 | TGTGCCAGCAGCGGGGTGGAGGGGGTTTCACCCCTCCACTTT | CASSGVEGVSPLHF
TRBJ2-7 | TRBV30 | NA | NA | 12 | TGTGCCTGGATTCAAAACGGGGAAGAGCAGTACTTC | CAWIQNGEEQYF
TRBJ2-7 | TRBV11-3 | NA | NA | 17 | TGTGCCAGCAGCTTACCCCCCCCTGGCAGGGGGGCCTACGAGCAGTACTTC | CASSLPPPGRGAYEQYF
TRBJ1-3 | TRBV19 | NA | TRBD1 | 18 | TGTGCCAGTAGTACCCCAAAGACAGGGGACTTCTCTGGAAACACCATATATTTT | CASSTPKTGDFSGNTIYF
TRBJ1-1 | TRBV5-1 | few | TRBD1 | 12 | TGCGCCAGCGGTAACACAGGGGCTGAAGCTTTCTTT | CASGNTGAEAFF
TRBJ2-5 | TRBV28 | NA | NA | 13 | TGTGCCAGCACCCGGGGTCGCCAAGAGACCCAGTACTTC | CASTRGRQETQYF
TRBJ2-5 | TRBV2 | NA | TRBD2 | 14 | TGTGCCAGCAAAGGAGTAGCGGGAGGGGAGACCCAGTACTTC | CASKGVAGGETQYF
TRBJ1-1 | TRBV5-1 | NA | NA | 15 | TGCGCCAGCAGCAGTGGGTCCTCCATGAACACTGAAGCTTTCTTT | CASSSGSSMNTEAFF
TRBJ2-2 | TRBV5-1 | NA | NA | 16 | TGCGCCAGCAGCTTGGGCGCGCGGCAGAACACCGGGGAGCTGTTTTTT | CASSLGARQNTGELFF
TRBJ1-6 | TRBV10-1 | few | NA | 13 | TGCGCCAGTAACAGGGTTTTGGGATCACCCCTCCACTTT | CASNRVLGSPLHF
TRBJ1-3 | TRBV6-1 | NA | NA | 15 | TGTGCCAGCAGTGAACTGGGGCAGTTTGGAAACACCATATATTTT | CASSELGQFGNTIYF
TRBJ1-6 | TRBV27 | few | NA | 14 | TGTGCCAGCAGCTATCCGGGACCTAATTCACCCCTCCACTTT | CASSYPGPNSPLHF
TRBJ2-1 | TRBV25-1 | NA | TRBD2 | 16 | TGTGCCAGCAGTGCCACTACCCTAGCGGACTACAATGAGCAGTTCTTC | CASSATTLADYNEQFF
TRBJ2-2 | TRBV2 | NA | TRBD1 | 16 | TGTGCCAGCACCCTGAAGGGACAGGGGAAGACCGGGGAGCTGTTTTTT | CASTLKGQGKTGELFF
TRBJ2-7 | TRBV5-6 | NA | TRBD1 | 13 | TGTGCCAGCAGCCCTGACAGGGTTTACGAGCAGTACTTC | CASSPDRVYEQYF
TRBJ2-1 | TRBV15 | once | NA | 15 | TGTGCCACCAGCGATGGGCGCGGGGCCTACAATGAGCAGTTCTTC | CATSDGRGAYNEQFF
TRBJ2-5 | TRBV11-2 | NA | NA | 11 | TGTGCCAGCAGCTTAAGGGAGACCCAGTACTTC | CASSLRETQYF
TRBJ1-4 | TRBV9 | NA | NA | 15 | TGTGCCAGCAGTGAGAAGACAGGTGGGAATGAAAAACTGTTTTTT | CASSEKTGGNEKLFF
TRBJ1-2 | TRBV18 | NA | NA | 15 | TGTGCCAGCTCACCGTCGAGTATAGACCTCATTGGCTACACCTTC | CASSPSSIDLIGYTF
TRBJ2-5 | TRBV5-4 | NA | TRBD1 | 16 | TGTGCCAGCAGCCTCGGACAGGGCCTTGCTCAAGAGACCCAGTACTTC | CASSLGQGLAQETQYF
TRBJ1-5 | TRBV7-9 | NA | NA | 15 | TGTGCCAGCAGCCGCAGCCGGGACCCTTACGGCCCCCAGCATTTT | CASSRSRDPYGPQHF
TRBJ1-3 | TRBV5-6 | few | NA | 14 | TGTGCCAGCAGCCTCCCGAATTCTGGAAACACCATATATTTT | CASSLPNSGNTIYF
TRBJ2-5 | TRBV16 | once | TRBD1 | 15 | TGTGCCAGCAGCCAATCTACAGGGGGCCAAGAGACCCAGTACTTC | CASSQSTGGQETQYF
TRBJ1-5 | TRBV7-6 | NA | TRBD1 | 17 | TGTGCCAGCAGCCCGGGGACAGGGGCGAATAGCAATCAGCCCCAGCATTTT | CASSPGTGANSNQPQHF
TRBJ1-5 | TRBV19 | NA | TRBD1 | 16 | TGTGCCAGTAGTTACTCCGGGACAGGGGAAGGTCAGCCCCAGCATTTT | CASSYSGTGEGQPQHF
TRBJ2-7 | TRBV6-5 | few | NA | 12 | TGTGCCAGCTACAGTGTGGGCTACGAGCAGTACTTC | CASYSVGYEQYF
TRBJ1-3 | TRBV18 | NA | NA | 15 | TGTGCCAGCTCACCCGGACCGAGCTCTGGAAACACCATATATTTT | CASSPGPSSGNTIYF
TRBJ2-2 | TRBV18 | NA | NA | 12 | TGTGCCAGCTCGCCAGGAGTCGGGGAGCTGTTTTTT | CASSPGVGELFF
TRBJ1-2 | TRBV28 | NA | NA | 15 | TGTGCCAGCAGAGAGGCCGGGACGGTGCTTAGAAGCTACACCTTC | CASREAGTVLRSYTF
TRBJ2-7 | TRBV19 | NA | NA | 13 | TGTGCCAGTACTCCCAACGGCGAATACGAGCAGTACTTC | CASTPNGEYEQYF
TRBJ1-2 | TRBV4-1 | NA | NA | 15 | TGCGCCAGCACCTTTGACACTCAAGCTAACTATGGCTACACCTTC | CASTFDTQANYGYTF
TRBJ2-7 | TRBV6-1 | few | NA | 14 | TGTGCCAGCGAGAGGGCGGGAACCTCCTACGAGCAGTACTTC | CASERAGTSYEQYF
TRBJ1-2 | TRBV2 | NA | TRBD1 | 16 | TGTGCCAGCAGTGACGGTCGGACAGGGGGCAAGGAGGGCTACACCTTC | CASSDGRTGGKEGYTF
TRBJ2-7 | TRBV5-1 | NA | TRBD1 | 16 | TGCGCCAGCAGCCCGGTGGCAGGGGGCAAGTCCTACGAGCAGTACTTC | CASSPVAGGKSYEQYF
TRBJ1-2 | TRBV2 | NA | TRBD1 | 17 | TGTGCCAGCAGTGACCTACTGGGGACAGGGGGAAACTATGGCTACACCTTC | CASSDLLGTGGNYGYTF